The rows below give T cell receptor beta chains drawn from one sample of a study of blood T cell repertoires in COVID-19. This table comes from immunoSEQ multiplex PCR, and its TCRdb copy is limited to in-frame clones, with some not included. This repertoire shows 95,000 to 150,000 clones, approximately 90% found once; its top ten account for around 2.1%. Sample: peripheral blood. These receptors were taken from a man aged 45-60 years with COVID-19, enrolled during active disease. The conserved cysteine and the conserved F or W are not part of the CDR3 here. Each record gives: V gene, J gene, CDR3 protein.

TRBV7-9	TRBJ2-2	ASRPGLRTGVTGELF
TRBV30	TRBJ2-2	AWSLGVRGGELF
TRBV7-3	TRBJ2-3	ASSTGGFSTDTQY
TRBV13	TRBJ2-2	ASSLRAGEGTGELF
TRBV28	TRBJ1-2	ASSPIQGAYYGYT
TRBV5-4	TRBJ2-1	ASSLVAGNYNEQF
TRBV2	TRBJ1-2	ASSGQGSNYGYT
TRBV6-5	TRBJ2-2	ASRGTGGYTGELF
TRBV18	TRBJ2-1	ASSPAGYEQF
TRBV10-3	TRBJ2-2	AISESGTRNTGELF
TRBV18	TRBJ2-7	ASSPPGGIHEQY
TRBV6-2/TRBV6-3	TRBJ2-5	ASSYRLRETQY
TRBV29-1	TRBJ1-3	SAGGGNTIY
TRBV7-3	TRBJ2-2	ASSLMDRANTGELF
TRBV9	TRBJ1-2	ASSHWDKPNYGYT
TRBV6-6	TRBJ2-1	ASSERGASSYNEQF
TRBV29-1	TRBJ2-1	SVGLGGSYNEQF
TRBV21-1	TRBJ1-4	ASSKFREKLF
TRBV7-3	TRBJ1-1	ASSLMGGMNTEAF
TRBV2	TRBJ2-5	ASSEARQTEETQY
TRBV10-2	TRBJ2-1	ASSDLAGGPNTEQF
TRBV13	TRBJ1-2	ASSSGQNGYT
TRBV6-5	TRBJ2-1	ASLDLYNEQF
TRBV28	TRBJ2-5	ASGSQIISGRGEETQY
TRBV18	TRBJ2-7	ASSPPVGRGLAGREQY
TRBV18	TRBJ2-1	ASSPPSGRGEQF
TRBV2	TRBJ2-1	ASRGLIGTSGFNEQF
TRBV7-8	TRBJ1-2	ASSLTGIAYGYT
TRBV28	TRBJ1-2	AATSGTGVYGYT
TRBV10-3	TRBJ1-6	AISERGGSYNSPLH
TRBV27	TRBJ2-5	ASSYTQGEMQTQY
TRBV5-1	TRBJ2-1	ASSPSIIGDSSYNEQF
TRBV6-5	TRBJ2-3	ATHRGPADTQY
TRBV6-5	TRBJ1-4	ASRLGGSNNEKLF
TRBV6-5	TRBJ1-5	ASSPGQGSLPQH
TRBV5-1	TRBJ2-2	ASSLYSGGSSGELF
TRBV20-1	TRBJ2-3	SASPLSGRVDTQY
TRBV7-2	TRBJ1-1	ASSLQGSTEAF
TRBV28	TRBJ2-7	ASSPWTSPSSYEQY